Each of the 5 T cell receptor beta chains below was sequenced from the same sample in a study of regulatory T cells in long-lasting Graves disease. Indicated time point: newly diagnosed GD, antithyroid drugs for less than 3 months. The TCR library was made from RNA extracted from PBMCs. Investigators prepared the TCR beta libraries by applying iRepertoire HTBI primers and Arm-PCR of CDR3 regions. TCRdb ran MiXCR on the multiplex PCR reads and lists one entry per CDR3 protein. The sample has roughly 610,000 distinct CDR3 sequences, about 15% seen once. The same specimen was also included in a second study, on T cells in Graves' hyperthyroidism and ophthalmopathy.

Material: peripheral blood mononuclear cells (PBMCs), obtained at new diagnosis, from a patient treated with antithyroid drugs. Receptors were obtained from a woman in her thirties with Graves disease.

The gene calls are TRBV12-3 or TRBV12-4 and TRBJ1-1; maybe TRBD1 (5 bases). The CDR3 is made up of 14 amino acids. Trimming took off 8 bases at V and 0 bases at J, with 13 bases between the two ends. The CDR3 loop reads CASGGEKMNTEAFF. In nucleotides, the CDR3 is TGTGCCAGCGGGGGTGAGAAGATGAACACTGAAGCTTTCTTT.

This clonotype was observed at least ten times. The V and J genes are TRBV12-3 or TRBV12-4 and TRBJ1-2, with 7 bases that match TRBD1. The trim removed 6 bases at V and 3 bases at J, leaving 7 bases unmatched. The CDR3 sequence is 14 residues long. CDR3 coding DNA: TGTGCCAGCAGCACCCTTACAGGGGACTATGGCTACACCTTC. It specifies CASSTLTGDYGYTF.

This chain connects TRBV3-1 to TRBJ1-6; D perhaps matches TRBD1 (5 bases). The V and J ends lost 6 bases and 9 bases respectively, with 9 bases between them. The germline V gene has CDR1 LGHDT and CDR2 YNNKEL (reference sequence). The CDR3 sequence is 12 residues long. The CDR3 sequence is CASRLTGSPLHF. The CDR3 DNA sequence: TGTGCCAGCAGACTTACAGGTTCACCCCTCCACTTT.

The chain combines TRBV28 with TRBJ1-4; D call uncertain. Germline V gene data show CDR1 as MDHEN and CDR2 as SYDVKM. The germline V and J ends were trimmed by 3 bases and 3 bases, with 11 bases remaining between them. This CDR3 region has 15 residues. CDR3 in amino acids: CASSFRRAANEKLFF. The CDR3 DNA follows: TGTGCCAGCAGTTTCCGTAGGGCAGCTAATGAAAAACTGTTTTTT.

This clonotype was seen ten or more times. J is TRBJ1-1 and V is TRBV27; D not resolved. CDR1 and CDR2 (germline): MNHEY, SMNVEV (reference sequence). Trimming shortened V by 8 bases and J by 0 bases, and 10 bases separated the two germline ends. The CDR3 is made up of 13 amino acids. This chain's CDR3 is CASGGQVNTEAFF. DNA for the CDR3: TGTGCCAGCGGAGGGCAGGTGAACACTGAAGCTTTCTTT.